A selection of T cell receptor beta chains follows, all from one sample in a study of regulatory T cells in long-lasting Graves disease. MiXCR, run by TCRdb on the multiplex PCR reads, gives a single entry per CDR3 protein. In the table there are 350,000 to 400,000 distinct CDR3 sequences, 15% of which are singletons. Source: peripheral blood mononuclear cells (PBMCs), taken at new diagnosis, from a patient treated with antithyroid drugs. The source is a female donor with Graves disease. CDR3s include the opening cysteine and the closing phenylalanine or tryptophan. D genes are given only for firm matches. The listing skips clone size in some rows; elsewhere it reads once, few, many or a size class.

d_gene: TRBD1
abundance: many
v_gene: TRBV7-9
j_gene: TRBJ2-1
CDR3aa: CASLPGQGGNEQFF
CDR3nt: TGTGCCAGCCTACCTGGACAGGGCGGGAATGAGCAGTTCTTC

d_gene: .
abundance: many
v_gene: TRBV2
j_gene: TRBJ2-2
CDR3aa: CASIITTARAAGELFF
CDR3nt: TGTGCCAGCATTATTACGACAGCCCGCGCCGCCGGGGAGCTGTTTTTT

d_gene: .
abundance: many
v_gene: TRBV7-2
j_gene: TRBJ2-5
CDR3aa: CASSLHGKGETQYF
CDR3nt: TGTGCCAGCAGCCTCCATGGGAAGGGGGAGACCCAGTACTTC

d_gene: .
abundance: .
v_gene: TRBV29-1
j_gene: TRBJ2-1
CDR3aa: CSGSRRNEQFF
CDR3nt: TGCAGCGGGAGTCGGAGGAATGAGCAGTTCTTC

d_gene: .
abundance: .
v_gene: TRBV7-2
j_gene: TRBJ1-6
CDR3aa: CASSLELVGSSYNSPLHF
CDR3nt: TGTGCCAGCAGCTTAGAGTTGGTGGGCAGCTCCTATAATTCACCCCTCCACTTT

d_gene: TRBD1
abundance: many
v_gene: TRBV28
j_gene: TRBJ1-1
CDR3aa: CASRAGQVNTEAFF
CDR3nt: TGTGCCAGCAGGGCGGGACAGGTGAACACTGAAGCTTTCTTT

d_gene: TRBD2
abundance: many
v_gene: TRBV9
j_gene: TRBJ2-2
CDR3aa: CASSVNLAGRNTGELFF
CDR3nt: TGTGCCAGCAGCGTAAACCTAGCGGGTCGCAACACCGGGGAGCTGTTTTTT

d_gene: .
abundance: many
v_gene: TRBV5-1
j_gene: TRBJ1-2
CDR3aa: CASSRDRTNYGYTF
CDR3nt: TGCGCCAGCAGCCGGGATAGAACTAACTATGGCTACACCTTC

d_gene: .
abundance: few
v_gene: TRBV24-1
j_gene: TRBJ2-3
CDR3aa: CATSDGYTDTQYF
CDR3nt: TGTGCCACCAGTGACGGATACACAGATACGCAGTATTTT

d_gene: TRBD1
abundance: .
v_gene: TRBV4-1
j_gene: TRBJ2-5
CDR3aa: CASSQDEDRDETQYF
CDR3nt: TGCGCCAGCAGCCAAGATGAGGACAGGGACGAGACCCAGTACTTC

d_gene: .
abundance: many
v_gene: TRBV12-3/TRBV12-4
j_gene: TRBJ2-7
CDR3aa: CASRDRNEQYF
CDR3nt: TGTGCCAGCAGGGACAGAAACGAGCAGTACTTC

d_gene: .
abundance: .
v_gene: TRBV7-9
j_gene: TRBJ1-2
CDR3aa: CASNLEHSYGYTF
CDR3nt: TGTGCCAGCAACTTAGAACACTCCTATGGCTACACCTTC

d_gene: .
abundance: many
v_gene: TRBV27
j_gene: TRBJ1-4
CDR3aa: CASSQGTDLATNEKLFF
CDR3nt: TGTGCCAGCAGTCAAGGGACGGATCTTGCAACTAATGAAAAACTGTTTTTT

d_gene: .
abundance: .
v_gene: TRBV15
j_gene: TRBJ2-1
CDR3aa: CATENDDAFNEQFF
CDR3nt: TGTGCCACCGAGAACGACGACGCCTTCAATGAGCAGTTCTTC

d_gene: .
abundance: few
v_gene: TRBV12-3/TRBV12-4
j_gene: TRBJ2-1
CDR3aa: CASRHRTGTDNEQFF
CDR3nt: TGTGCCAGCAGACACCGAACCGGAACAGACAATGAGCAGTTCTTC

d_gene: TRBD2
abundance: many
v_gene: TRBV12-3/TRBV12-4
j_gene: TRBJ2-7
CDR3aa: CASSGLLAGGDHEQYF
CDR3nt: TGTGCCAGCAGCGGGCTGCTAGCGGGAGGGGACCACGAGCAGTACTTC

d_gene: TRBD1
abundance: once
v_gene: TRBV7-9
j_gene: TRBJ2-1
CDR3aa: CASSLSPRGSIYNEQFF
CDR3nt: TGTGCCAGCAGCTTATCTCCCAGGGGGAGTATATACAATGAGCAGTTCTTC

d_gene: TRBD1
abundance: many
v_gene: TRBV11-1
j_gene: TRBJ1-4
CDR3aa: CASSEGQTNEKLFF
CDR3nt: TGTGCCAGCAGCGAGGGACAGACTAATGAAAAACTGTTTTTT

d_gene: TRBD1
abundance: many
v_gene: TRBV3-1
j_gene: TRBJ1-1
CDR3aa: CASSRDRGPKAIEAFF
CDR3nt: TGTGCCAGCAGCCGGGACAGGGGGCCCAAGGCCATTGAAGCTTTCTTT

d_gene: .
abundance: .
v_gene: TRBV3-1
j_gene: TRBJ2-1
CDR3aa: CASSQLDEQFF
CDR3nt: TGTGCCAGCAGCCAACTCGATGAGCAGTTCTTC

d_gene: .
abundance: many
v_gene: TRBV7-8
j_gene: TRBJ1-1
CDR3aa: CASSPGGSEAFF
CDR3nt: TGTGCCAGCAGCCCCGGCGGATCTGAAGCTTTCTTT

d_gene: .
abundance: .
v_gene: TRBV6-2/TRBV6-3
j_gene: TRBJ2-7
CDR3aa: CASSGVLYEQYF
CDR3nt: TGTGCCAGCAGTGGAGTCCTCTACGAGCAGTACTTC